Sequencing of this TCR beta chain was carried out in a study of blood T cell repertoires in COVID-19. Study information: The analysed material was cDNA or gDNA that came from T cells, B-cell-depleted T cells, or PBMCs.

Looked up from germline, CDR1 is SNHLY and CDR2 is FYNNEI. Trimming cost V 6 bases and J 4 bases; bases outside gene matches: 4. CDR3 length equals 13 residues. Profiling relied on immunoSEQ multiplex PCR, and the TCRdb table lists in-frame clones only, not all of them. This table holds 200,000 to 250,000 clones, around 82% found once. The sequence was collected from a woman in her forties or fifties who had been exposed to COVID-19. This chain uses TRBV2 with TRBJ1-2; 8 nucleotides match TRBD1. The specimen was PBMCs or T cells enriched from blood (not recorded which). CDR3 loop: CASSRDRIYGYTF. In nucleotides, the CDR3 is TGTGCCAGCAGCCGGGACAGGATCTATGGCTACACCTTC.